Below are 24 T cell receptor beta chains sequenced from a single sample in a study of T cells in Graves' hyperthyroidism and ophthalmopathy. TCR beta CDR3 sequences were amplified from RNA transcripts. The HTBI set primed first-round TCR CDR3 RT-PCR. One entry per CDR3 protein, called by TCRdb with MiXCR from the multiplex PCR reads. The sample holds approximately 590,000 distinct CDR3 sequences; 15% to 19% are singletons and the top ten take approximately 7%. The sample was blood. The receptors shown here come from a woman aged 25 to 39 with Graves' hyperthyroidism.

In its sample, this clonotype was seen many times. The V call is TRBV10-3, the J call TRBJ1-2; 7 bases are a match to TRBD1. Trimming cost V 6 bases and J 6 bases; bases outside gene matches: 10. The CDR3 is made up of 14 amino acids. Germline loops: CDR1 ENHRY, CDR2 SYGVKD. The CDR3 DNA follows: TGTGCCATCAGCGGTCAGGGGGAGGGACATGGCTACACCTTC. Its translation: CAISGQGEGHGYTF.

This clonotype was picked up many times. This chain uses TRBV7-2 with TRBJ1-1, with D possibly TRBD1 on 5 matching bases. Trimming took off 0 bases at V and 0 bases at J, with 5 bases between the two ends. The CDR3 covers 14 residues. In germline, CDR1 is SGHTA, CDR2 FQGNSA. CDR3 sequence (DNA): TGTGCCAGCAGCTTAGCGACAGTGAACACTGAAGCTTTCTTT. It translates to CASSLATVNTEAFF.

The chain couples TRBV5-1 to TRBJ1-1; no reliable D call. The V end was cut by 3 bases, the J end by 1 base, with 7 bases between. The CDR3 spans 13 residues. Germline CDR1 and CDR2: SGHRS and YFSETQ. CDR3 in DNA: TGCGCCAGCAGCTCAGTAGGGAACACTGAAGCTTTCTTT. Translating it yields CASSSVGNTEAFF.

There are many counts of this clonotype. The chain is built from TRBV20-1 and TRBJ2-5; D possibly matches TRBD1 or TRBD2 (5 bases each). Trimming took off 6 bases at V and 4 bases at J, with 21 bases between the two ends. Per the germline V gene, CDR1 is DFQATT and CDR2 is SNEGSKA (reference sequence). This CDR3 contains 15 residues. The CDR3 loop is CSAEGAGRAVETQYF. Written as DNA, the CDR3 is TGCAGTGCCGAAGGGGCGGGCCGGGCCGTAGAGACCCAGTACTTC.

This clonotype was observed many times. The rearrangement joins TRBV28 to TRBJ1-6; 9 nucleotides align to TRBD1. From germline, CDR1 is MDHEN and CDR2 SYDVKM. V trimming: 5 bases; J trimming: 10 bases; junction bases outside the gene matches: 9. The CDR3 loop spans 15 amino acids. CDR3 residues: CASSPGQGIISPLHF. The CDR3 nucleotides are TGTGCCAGCAGTCCGGGACAGGGTATTATATCACCCCTCCACTTT. Full variable domain (remainder filled in from reference TRBV28 and TRBJ1-6): DVKVTQSSRYLVKRTGEKVFLECVQDMDHENMFWYRQDPGLGLRLIYFSYDVKMKEKGDIPEGYSVSREKKERFSLILESASTNQTSMYLCASSPGQGIISPLHFGNGTRLTVT.

In its sample, this clonotype was seen a few times. This sequence joins TRBV27 and TRBJ2-7, with TRBD2 identical over 7 bases. Germline trimming cut 4 bases from V and 4 bases from J; bases unmatched to any gene: 4. CDR1 is MNHEY and CDR2 is SMNVEV in the germline V gene (reference sequence). CDR3 size: 13 residues. The CDR3: CASSWGEGYEQYF. DNA of the CDR3: TGTGCCAGCAGTTGGGGGGAGGGTTACGAGCAGTACTTC.

This clonotype appeared a few times. CDR3 in DNA: TGTGCCAGTAGTGCCCTGTCTGGGCTCCCCGGGGAGCTGTTTTTT. Translating it yields CASSALSGLPGELFF. The rearrangement uses TRBV19 and TRBJ2-2; D remains ambiguous. This CDR3 spans 15 amino acids. The V end lost 5 bases, the J end lost 6 bases, and 16 bases lay between the germline ends. CDR1 LNHDA and CDR2 SQIVND come from the germline V gene (reference sequence).

This clonotype turned up a few times. CDR3 DNA: TGTGCCAGCAGTTCCGGTGTATCGGGGCAGGCTAATGAAAAACTGTTTTTT. Encoded protein: CASSSGVSGQANEKLFF. The chain recombines TRBV28 with TRBJ1-4; maybe TRBD1 (5 bases). There are 17 residues in the CDR3. The V gene lost 4 bases and the J gene lost 3 bases, with 18 bases spanning the gap. The germline V gene has CDR1 MDHEN and CDR2 SYDVKM.

This clonotype was observed a few times. The chain recombines TRBV7-3 with TRBJ2-6; TRBD1 aligns across 8 bases. V was pared by 3 bases and J by 0 bases, with 4 bases of the junction left unmatched. Germline V lookup: CDR1 SGHTA, CDR2 FQGTGA. The length of the CDR3 is 17 residues. The CDR3 DNA is TGTGCCAGCAGCTTGCAGGGGGCTTACTCTGGGGCCAACGTCCTGACTTTC. As protein: CASSLQGAYSGANVLTF.

The sample holds a few counts of this clonotype. J is TRBJ2-1 and V is TRBV6-2 or TRBV6-3; TRBD2 matches at 7 bases. V was clipped by 4 bases and J by 3 bases; unmatched bases: 6. Germline values: CDR1 MNHEY, CDR2 SVGEGT. The CDR3 runs to 15 residues. CDR3 in amino acids: CASSSGGGGYNEQFF. As DNA, the CDR3 is TGTGCCAGCAGTTCTGGGGGGGGTGGCTACAATGAGCAGTTCTTC.

This clonotype was detected a few times. The rearrangement joins TRBV28 to TRBJ1-5; no reliable D call. Trimming shortened V by 6 bases and J by 2 bases, and 11 bases separated the two germline ends. The CDR3 totals 14 residues. Germline-derived CDR1 and CDR2 are MDHEN and SYDVKM. CDR3: CASRSPNRNQPQHF. Here the CDR3 DNA reads TGTGCCAGCAGATCCCCGAATCGCAATCAGCCCCAGCATTTT.

The sample holds many counts of this clonotype. The J gene is TRBJ2-1, the V gene TRBV5-1; 7 nucleotides agree with TRBD2. J gave up 8 bases and V 1 base, and 9 bases lay outside the gene matches. Germline CDR1 SGHRS, CDR2 YFSETQ. CDR3 length: 15 amino acids. The CDR3 loop reads CASSLRGSGTDEQFF. The CDR3 nucleotides are TGCGCCAGCAGCTTGCGGGGAAGCGGGACGGATGAGCAGTTCTTC.

In its sample, this clonotype was seen many times. V is TRBV20-1 and J is TRBJ2-3; a possible D gene is TRBD1 (5 bases). Trimming stripped 5 bases from V and 8 bases from J, with 11 bases between. The CDR3 totals 11 residues. CDR1 is DFQATT and CDR2 is SNEGSKA in the germline V gene (reference sequence). The chain's CDR3 is CSAGLQGTQYF. The CDR3 DNA reads TGCAGTGCTGGCCTCCAGGGTACGCAGTATTTT.

The J gene is TRBJ2-1, the V gene TRBV7-9, with TRBD1 matching 8 bases. Looked up from germline, CDR1 is SEHNR and CDR2 is FQNEAQ (reference sequence). The CDR3 loop spans 13 amino acids. The V gene end was trimmed by 4 bases and the J gene end by 8 bases; junction bases not matched to a gene: 4. The CDR3 spells CASSWGQAHEQFF. The CDR3 nucleotides are TGTGCCAGCAGCTGGGGACAGGCGCATGAGCAGTTCTTC.

This chain uses TRBV19 with TRBJ2-3; D may be TRBD1 or TRBD2 (5 bases each). V was clipped by 6 bases and J by 3 bases, with 13 bases between them. Germline CDR1 is LNHDA and CDR2 is SQIVND (reference sequence). CDR3 length equals 14 residues. This CDR3 is CASRPGQETDTQYF. In nucleotides, the CDR3 is TGTGCCAGTAGGCCGGGGCAGGAAACAGATACGCAGTATTTT.

This clonotype was found many times. The chain combines TRBV20-1 with TRBJ2-6; D possibly matches TRBD1 or TRBD2 (6 bases each). Germline loops: CDR1 DFQATT, CDR2 SNEGSKA (reference sequence). V lost 1 base and J 1 base, leaving 11 bases between the germline ends. CDR3 size: 16 residues. The CDR3 DNA follows: TGCAGTGCTAGAGGCGGGGACAAGTCTGGGGCCAACGTCCTGACTTTC. As protein: CSARGGDKSGANVLTF.

CDR3 protein: CSVDGTSSDTQYF. The CDR3 DNA reads as TGCAGCGTTGACGGGACTAGTTCAGATACGCAGTATTTT. The chain recombines TRBV29-1 with TRBJ2-3; 8 bases align to TRBD2. Per the germline V gene, CDR1 is SQVTM and CDR2 is ANQGSEA. After removal of 3 bases from V and 4 bases from J, the junction contained 3 bases not matched to a gene. The CDR3 extends over 13 amino acids.

This clonotype occurred many times. The gene calls are TRBV6-2 or TRBV6-3 and TRBJ2-3; a possible D gene is TRBD1 (6 bases). The CDR3 runs 15 residues. Germline CDR1 is MNHEY and CDR2 is SVGEGT. Trimming shortened V by 0 bases and J by 4 bases, and 11 bases separated the two germline ends. The CDR3 nucleotides are TGTGCCAGCAGTTACTCTACAGGGAATCCAGATACGCAGTATTTT. Protein sequence: CASSYSTGNPDTQYF.

V and J are TRBV28 and TRBJ2-1, with no clear D. Germline V gene lookup returns CDR1 MDHEN and CDR2 SYDVKM. Trimming took off 4 bases at V and 7 bases at J, with 8 bases between the two ends. The CDR3 runs 12 residues. The CDR3 reads CASSSDQNEQFF. CDR3 nucleotides: TGTGCCAGCAGTTCCGATCAGAATGAGCAGTTCTTC.

This rearrangement joins TRBV5-4 to TRBJ1-6; D gene uncertain. Trimming removed 4 bases from V and 6 bases from J, with 17 bases in between. The CDR3 contains 16 residues. Germline CDR1 and CDR2: SGHNT and YYREEE (reference sequence). The CDR3 region has the DNA TGTGCCAGCAGCGCCAAGGGTTCGTCAGCTAATTCACCCCTCCACTTT. Its protein is CASSAKGSSANSPLHF. The full variable domain, rest sourced from reference TRBV5-4 and TRBJ1-6, is ETGVTQSPTHLIKTRGQQVTLRCSSQSGHNTVSWYQQALGQGPQFIFQYYREEENGRGNFPPRFSGLQFPNYSSELNVNALELDDSALYLCASSAKGSSANSPLHFGNGTRLTVT.

This clonotype was found many times. The V and J genes are TRBV7-2 and TRBJ2-2, with unresolved D. The CDR3 contains 14 residues. Germline assignment: CDR1 SGHTA and CDR2 FQGNSA. The V and J ends lost 5 bases and 5 bases respectively, with 12 bases between them. The CDR3 nucleotides are TGTGCCAGCAGCCCGAAGGGAACAACCGGGGAGCTGTTTTTT. Translating gives CASSPKGTTGELFF.

V and J are TRBV7-2 and TRBJ1-2, with 7 bases lining up with TRBD1. The ends lost 0 bases at V and 2 bases at J; junction bases unmatched: 3. Germline V gives CDR1 SGHTA, CDR2 FQGNSA. The CDR3 extends over 15 amino acids. The CDR3 protein is CASSLARQGNYGYTF. Written as DNA, the CDR3 is TGTGCCAGCAGCTTAGCCCGACAGGGAAACTATGGCTACACCTTC.

CDR3 amino acids: CASSGGGASTEAFF. In DNA, the CDR3 is TGTGCCAGCAGCGGGGGGGGCGCGAGTACTGAAGCTTTCTTT. V gene TRBV7-2 combines with J gene TRBJ1-1; TRBD1 is a possible D gene (6 bases). The V and J ends lost 5 bases and 5 bases respectively, with 15 bases between them. CDR1 and CDR2 (germline): SGHTA, FQGNSA. The CDR3 is 14 residues long.

This clonotype has a handful of counts. This chain links TRBV4-2 with TRBJ1-3; D perhaps matches TRBD1 (6 bases). V lost 0 bases and J lost 0, with 9 bases in between. The germline gives CDR1 LGHNA, CDR2 YNFKEQ. The CDR3 length is 16 residues. Here the CDR3 reads CASSQDQGTSGNTIYF. CDR3 in DNA: TGTGCCAGCAGCCAAGATCAGGGGACCTCTGGAAACACCATATATTTT.